Following are 24 T cell receptor beta chains from one sample sequenced in a study of blood T cell repertoires in COVID-19. The assay was immunoSEQ multiplex PCR, and TCRdb's table has in-frame clones only and misses some. The sample carries fewer than 90,000 clones, approximately 79% recorded once. Sequenced sample: peripheral blood. These receptors came from a woman of 80 years or more with acute or convalescent COVID-19.

V and J are TRBV3-1 (or the pseudogene TRBV3-2) and TRBJ1-3, with TRBD1 identical over 7 bases. This CDR3 comprises 16 residues. Looked up from germline, CDR1 is LGHDT and CDR2 is YNNKEL (reference sequence). The V gene end was trimmed by 3 bases and the J gene end by 2 bases; junction bases not matched to a gene: 7. The CDR3 DNA sequence: TGTGCCAGCAGCCAGCCGGGACAGCCAACTGGAAACACCATATATTTT. Encoded protein: CASSQPGQPTGNTIYF.

The V and J genes are TRBV29-1 and TRBJ1-1, with TRBD1 identical over 7 bases. The trim removed 6 bases at V and 3 bases at J, leaving 7 bases unmatched. The CDR3 is 13 residues long. CDR1 is SQVTM, CDR2 ANQGSEA, per germline. The CDR3 sequence: CSVIQGLDTEAFF. The CDR3 coding sequence is TGCAGCGTGATACAGGGGTTGGACACTGAAGCTTTCTTT.

The chain employs TRBV11-2 and TRBJ1-4, with 7 nucleotides matching TRBD1. Trimming removed 5 bases from V and 7 bases from J; junction bases left unmatched: 19. Germline lookup yields CDR1 SGHAT and CDR2 FQNNGV. CDR3 length equals 18 residues. The CDR3 here is CASSRTGTEGNPREKLFF. The CDR3 region has the DNA TGTGCCAGCAGCCGTACCGGGACAGAAGGCAACCCACGTGAAAAACTGTTTTTT.

The chain carries TRBV7-9 and TRBJ2-3, with TRBD2 matching 7 bases. J lost 1 base, V lost 4 bases, and 2 bases had no gene match. Germline V gene sequence: CDR1 SEHNR, CDR2 FQNEAQ (reference sequence). The CDR3 contains 14 residues. CDR3 protein: CASSWAGGTDTQYF. The CDR3 DNA reads as TGTGCCAGCAGCTGGGCGGGGGGCACAGATACGCAGTATTTT. Using reference TRBV7-9 and TRBJ2-3 for the parts outside the CDR3, the full variable domain is DTGVSQNPRHKITKRGQNVTFRCDPISEHNRLYWYRQTLGQGPEFLTYFQNEAQLEKSRLLSDRFSAERPKGSFSTLEIQRTEQGDSAMYLCASSWAGGTDTQYFGPGTRLTVL.

The gene calls are TRBV11-1 and TRBJ2-3; no firm D call. CDR3 size: 14 residues. Trimming removed 2 bases from V and 7 bases from J, with 13 bases in between. Looked up from germline, CDR1 is SGHAT and CDR2 is FQDESV (reference sequence). Written as DNA, the CDR3 is TGTGCCAGCAGCTTATACGAAGGCGGATATACGCAGTATTTT. This encodes CASSLYEGGYTQYF.

This chain links TRBV9 with TRBJ2-2, with TRBD1 matching over 7 bases. Germline V CDR1 and CDR2: SGDLS, YYNGEE. This CDR3 contains 16 residues. Germline trimming cut 4 bases from V and 0 bases from J; bases unmatched to any gene: 6. The CDR3 is CASSPRQGTNTGELFF. As DNA, the CDR3 is TGTGCCAGCAGCCCCCGACAGGGAACGAACACCGGGGAGCTGTTTTTT.

The CDR3 DNA sequence: TGTGCCAGCTCAGAGACCGGGACACAAAGGAACACTGAAGCTTTCTTT. Its translation: CASSETGTQRNTEAFF. This chain links TRBV18 with TRBJ1-1, with D perhaps TRBD1 (6 bases). Germline V gene lookup returns CDR1 KGHSH and CDR2 LQKENI. The CDR3 totals 16 residues. V lost 5 bases, J lost 1 base, and 17 bases lay in between.

This clone was found a few times. The V call is TRBV2, the J call TRBJ1-1; TRBD1 matches at 8 bases. CDR3 length: 13 amino acids. The germline V gene encodes CDR1 SNHLY and CDR2 FYNNEI. Trimming at V came to 6 bases and at J to 3 bases, leaving 3 bases not matched to a gene. The CDR3: CASSNRGDTEAFF. DNA of the CDR3: TGTGCCAGCAGCAACAGGGGGGACACTGAAGCTTTCTTT.

The CDR3 reads CATYQGADGYTF. The CDR3 coding sequence is TGTGCCACTTATCAGGGGGCAGATGGCTACACCTTC. This chain connects TRBV7-9 to TRBJ1-2; TRBD1 matches 8 bases. V was clipped by 10 bases and J by 6 bases; unmatched bases: 7. This CDR3 is 12 amino acids long. Germline V CDR1 and CDR2: SEHNR, FQNEAQ (reference sequence).

The chain links TRBV18 to TRBJ2-7; D gene ambiguous. There are 14 residues in the CDR3. The ends were cut back, 3 bases at V and 8 bases at J, with 17 bases in the middle. Looked up from germline, CDR1 is KGHSH and CDR2 is LQKENI. CDR3 sequence reads: CASSPFSRPGQQYF. The DNA of the CDR3 is TGTGCCAGCTCACCTTTCTCCAGACCAGGCCAGCAGTACTTC.

This clone occurred a few times. The V and J genes are TRBV4-1 and TRBJ1-1; possible D gene TRBD1, 6 bases. The CDR3 is 13 residues long. Germline CDR1 MGHRA, CDR2 YSYEKL. V was clipped by 1 base and J by 5 bases, with 8 bases between them. As DNA, the CDR3 is TGCGCCAGCAGCCAAGCTACAGGGACTGAAGCTTTCTTT. This gives the protein CASSQATGTEAFF.

The rearrangement joins TRBV19 to TRBJ2-5, with TRBD1 identical over 9 bases. CDR1 is LNHDA and CDR2 is SQIVND in the germline V gene (reference sequence). This CDR3 has 15 amino acids. Trimming took 3 bases from V and 2 from J; bases not matched to a gene: 4. Here the CDR3 DNA reads TGTGCCAGTAGTATCACCGGGACAGGGCAAGAGACCCAGTACTTC. Translated: CASSITGTGQETQYF.

This clone turned up a few times. V and J are TRBV19 and TRBJ2-3; 7 nucleotides align to TRBD2. The CDR3 covers 16 residues. Germline CDR1 and CDR2: LNHDA and SQIVND (reference sequence). V trimming: 5 bases; J trimming: 2 bases; junction bases outside the gene matches: 10. CDR3 bases: TGTGCCAGTAGTCCTCAACACGGGGGGTTCACAGATACGCAGTATTTT. Translation: CASSPQHGGFTDTQYF.

The rearrangement uses TRBV7-2 and TRBJ2-7; 8 positions agree with TRBD1. The CDR3 runs 16 residues. From germline, CDR1 is SGHTA and CDR2 FQGNSA. V lost 4 bases to trimming and J lost 1 base; unmatched junction nucleotides: 9. The CDR3, as DNA: TGTGCCAGCAGCTATATGGCCGGGACAGGTTCCTACGAGCAGTACTTC. Its protein is CASSYMAGTGSYEQYF.

This clone was seen only a few times. This chain connects TRBV19 to TRBJ2-6, with 8 positions matching TRBD1. Germline V CDR1 and CDR2: LNHDA, SQIVND (reference sequence). This CDR3 is built from 18 residues. J was trimmed by 4 bases and V by 1 base; bases with no gene match: 9. The CDR3: CASSIGMQGAPGANVLTF. The CDR3 nucleotides are TGTGCCAGTAGTATAGGAATGCAGGGGGCGCCGGGGGCCAACGTCCTGACTTTC.

This clone appeared a few times. One end of the junction is discordant with germline, which a read error may explain. The rearrangement joins TRBV10-2 to TRBJ1-4; D remains ambiguous. There are 11 residues in the CDR3. Looked up from germline, CDR1 is WSHSY and CDR2 is SAAADI. The CDR3 bases are TGCGCCTGCAGGAGTCCTGAAAAACTGTTTTTT. Its protein is CACRSPEKLFF.

The chain joins TRBV5-1 to TRBJ1-3; D not resolved. Germline lookup yields CDR1 SGHRS and CDR2 YFSETQ. V dropped 0 bases and J dropped 1 base, with 5 bases sitting between them. The CDR3 is 14 residues long. As DNA, the CDR3 is TGCGCCAGCAGCTTGGACAATTCTGGAAACACCATATATTTT. It specifies CASSLDNSGNTIYF.

The rearrangement joins TRBV19 to TRBJ2-7, with 7 bases aligning to TRBD1. The junction had 4 bases not matched to a gene; V was cut back by 7 bases and J by 1 base. The CDR3 has 13 amino acids. From germline, CDR1 is LNHDA and CDR2 SQIVND (reference sequence). In DNA, the CDR3 is TGTGCCAGTAATACCAGGGGGTCCTACGAGCAGTACTTC. It specifies CASNTRGSYEQYF.

This clone has only one observation. The CDR3 reads CASSPSGTGGNTIYF. The CDR3 nucleotides are TGTGCCAGCAGCCCTTCAGGTACAGGCGGAAACACCATATATTTT. The chain combines TRBV5-4 with TRBJ1-3, with a weak D call TRBD1 (5 bases). The germline V gene encodes CDR1 SGHNT and CDR2 YYREEE (reference sequence). The CDR3 is made up of 15 amino acids. The V end lost 4 bases, the J end lost 4 bases, and 15 bases lay between the germline ends.

The chain recombines TRBV7-8 with TRBJ2-1; tentative D call: TRBD2 (5 bases). The CDR3 totals 11 residues. Trimming removed 5 bases from V and 9 bases from J, with 8 bases in between. Germline V gene lookup returns CDR1 SGHVS and CDR2 FQNEAQ. DNA of the CDR3: TGTGCCAGCAGCCGGAGGAGTGAGCAGTTCTTC. This gives the protein CASSRRSEQFF.

The sample holds many counts of this clone. The chain is built from TRBV19 and TRBJ1-1, with 7 bases lining up with TRBD1. The V segment lost 4 bases and the J segment 1 base; nucleotides outside the gene matches: 6. CDR3 length: 15 residues. Germline V lookup: CDR1 LNHDA, CDR2 SQIVND (reference sequence). The CDR3 region is CASSTGTVTNTEAFF. CDR3 nucleotide sequence: TGTGCCAGTAGTACCGGGACAGTCACGAACACTGAAGCTTTCTTT.

The rearrangement uses TRBV7-2 and TRBJ2-2; unclear D gene. Germline V CDR1 and CDR2: SGHTA, FQGNSA. This CDR3 has 15 residues. V was cut by 1 base and J by 1 base, with 7 bases left in between. This chain's CDR3 is CASSLGLLNTGELFF. Written as DNA, the CDR3 is TGTGCCAGCAGCTTAGGGCTCCTGAACACCGGGGAGCTGTTTTTT.

The V gene is TRBV18, the J gene TRBJ1-5, with D maybe TRBD1 (5 bases). The CDR3 is made up of 14 amino acids. CDR1 is KGHSH and CDR2 is LQKENI in the germline V gene. V lost 6 bases, J lost 1 base, and 10 bases lay in between. The CDR3 DNA sequence: TGTGCCAGCTCTAGGGGAGGGAGCAATCAGCCCCAGCATTTT. This codes for CASSRGGSNQPQHF.

This clone was recorded only once. The chain has TRBV7-9 and TRBJ1-2, with D maybe TRBD1 (6 bases). Germline CDR1 and CDR2: SEHNR and FQNEAQ (reference sequence). There are 14 residues in the CDR3. Trimming removed 7 bases from V and 5 bases from J, with 17 bases in between. Written as DNA, the CDR3 is TGTGCCAGCACCCCAGCGGGGGCCCCGTATGGCTACACCTTC. It yields the protein CASTPAGAPYGYTF.